The subject of this entry is one TCR beta chain. Method: immunoSEQ multiplex PCR; TCRdb's copy keeps in-frame clones and lacks some. The repertoire includes 250,000 or so clones, about nine tenths of them detected once, and about 3% sits in the top ten. The sample originates from a study of blood T cell repertoires in COVID-19. Whole-study context: Italy, Spain and the United States were the sources of the convalescent and acute COVID-19 samples. Sample material is recorded as cDNA or gDNA derived from T cells, B-cell-depleted T cells, or PBMCs.

CDR3 length equals 16 residues. The germline V gene has CDR1 SEHNR and CDR2 FQNEAQ (reference sequence). Trimming took 0 bases from V and 1 from J, leaving 13 bases between them. The TCR was taken from a woman aged 25 to 39 with active or convalescent COVID-19. Material for sequencing was peripheral blood. The chain combines TRBV7-9 with TRBJ2-7, with D uncertain. This CDR3 reads CASSLATGPLSYEQYF. The CDR3 nucleotides read TGTGCCAGCAGCTTAGCCACGGGTCCCCTTTCCTACGAGCAGTACTTC.